This TCR beta chain comes out of a study of OX40 agonist ivuxolimab in advanced cancers. At the level of the study: Dose-escalation subjects each had hepatocellular carcinoma, melanoma, renal cell or head and neck cancer.

Sequencing was performed with immunoSEQ multiplex PCR; in TCRdb, only in-frame clones are kept and a portion is missing. The data show under 85,000 clones, with about nine tenths seen just once and approximately 0.5% held by the top ten. The germline CDR1 and CDR2 sequences are LNHDA and SQIVND (reference sequence). Trimming took 0 bases from V and 0 from J, leaving 15 bases between them. This CDR3 region has 18 residues. The receptor was isolated from an adult with an advanced solid tumor such as melanoma, head and neck, liver or kidney cancer. The sample consisted of CD4+ or CD8+ T cells sorted from blood, taken in a trial of the OX40 agonist ivuxolimab. The V call is TRBV19, the J call TRBJ1-3; D is uncertain. CDR3 in DNA: TGTGCCAGTAGTATAGATCTAATAGTCCGGACCTCTGGAAACACCATATATTTT. It specifies CASSIDLIVRTSGNTIYF.